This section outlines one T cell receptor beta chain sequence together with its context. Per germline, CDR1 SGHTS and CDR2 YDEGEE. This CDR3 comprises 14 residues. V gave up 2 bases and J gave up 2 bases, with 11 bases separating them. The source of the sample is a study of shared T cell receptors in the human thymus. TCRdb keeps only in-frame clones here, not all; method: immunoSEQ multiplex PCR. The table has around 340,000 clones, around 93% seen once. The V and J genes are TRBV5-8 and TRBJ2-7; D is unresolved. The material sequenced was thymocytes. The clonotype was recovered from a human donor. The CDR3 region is CASSFGPTPYEQYF. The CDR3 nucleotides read TGTGCCAGCAGCTTTGGCCCTACTCCCTACGAGCAGTACTTC.